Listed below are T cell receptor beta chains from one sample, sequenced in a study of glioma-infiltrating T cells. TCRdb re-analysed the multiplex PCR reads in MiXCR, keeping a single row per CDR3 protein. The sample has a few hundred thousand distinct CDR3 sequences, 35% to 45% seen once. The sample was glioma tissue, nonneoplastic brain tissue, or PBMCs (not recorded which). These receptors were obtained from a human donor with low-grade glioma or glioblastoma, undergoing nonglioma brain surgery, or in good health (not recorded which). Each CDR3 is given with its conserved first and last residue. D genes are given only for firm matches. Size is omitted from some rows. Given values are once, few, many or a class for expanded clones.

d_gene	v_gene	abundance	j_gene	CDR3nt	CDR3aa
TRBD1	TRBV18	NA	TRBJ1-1	TGTGCCAGCTCACCCGGGACAGGGGGCTTGAACACTGAAGCTTTCTTT	CASSPGTGGLNTEAFF
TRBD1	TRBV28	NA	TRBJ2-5	TGTGCCAGCAGTCAACAACCGGGACAGCGAGTCTCAGAAGAGACCCAGTACTTC	CASSQQPGQRVSEETQYF
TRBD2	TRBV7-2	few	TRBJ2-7	TGTGCCAGCAGCTTAAGTGGGGGACTATCCTACGAGCAGTACTTC	CASSLSGGLSYEQYF
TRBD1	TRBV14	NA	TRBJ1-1	TGTGCCAGCAGCGAAGCCGGGACAGGGAACACTGAAGCTTTCTTT	CASSEAGTGNTEAFF
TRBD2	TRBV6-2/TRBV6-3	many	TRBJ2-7	TGTGCCAGCACTAGCGGATACTCCTACGAGCAGTACTTC	CASTSGYSYEQYF
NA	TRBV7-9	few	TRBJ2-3	TGTGCCAGCAGCTTACCCGTGGGGGGAACAGATACGCAGTATTTT	CASSLPVGGTDTQYF
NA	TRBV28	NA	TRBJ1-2	TGTGCCAGCAGTTTGGGGGGGCCTGGGAACTATGGCTGCACCTTC	CASSLGGPGNYGCTF
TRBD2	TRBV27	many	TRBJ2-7	TGTGCCAGCAGTTTCGAGCTAGCGGGAGTCTCTGAGCAGTACTTC	CASSFELAGVSEQYF
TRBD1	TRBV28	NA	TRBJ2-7	TGTGCCAGCAGTTTTCTGATTAGGGGACAGGGGGCTGAGGAGGCGTACTTC	CASSFLIRGQGAEEAYF
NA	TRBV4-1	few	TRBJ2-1	TGCGCCAGCAGCCAGTCACAGGTTTACCGCTCCTACAATGAGCAGTTCTTC	CASSQSQVYRSYNEQFF